Detailed here is one T cell receptor beta chain. In germline, CDR1 is MNHEY, CDR2 SVGAGI. CDR3 length: 14 amino acids. V lost 2 bases and J lost 6, with 11 bases in between. TCRdb's table, derived via immunoSEQ multiplex PCR, lists solely in-frame clones and lacks some. The sample shows about 39,000 clones, 90% to 95% of them seen only once. This entry belongs to a study of T cell changes during pregnancy in multiple sclerosis. The receptor comes from a female donor with multiple sclerosis, enrolled in a pregnancy study. The source material was CD4+ T cells from peripheral blood mononuclear cells, sampled after pregnancy. The chain carries TRBV6-5 and TRBJ1-5, with D possibly matching TRBD1 (5 bases). CDR3 loop: CASSYRAGRQPQHF. The CDR3 region has the DNA TGTGCCAGCAGTTACAGGGCAGGGCGTCAGCCCCAGCATTTT.